Below are 21 T cell receptor beta chains sequenced from a single sample in a study of blood T cell repertoires in COVID-19. This table comes from immunoSEQ multiplex PCR, and its TCRdb copy is limited to in-frame clones, with some not included. In the table there are about 160,000 clones, 80% of which are singletons. Sequenced sample: PBMCs or T cells enriched from blood (not recorded which). These receptors came from a woman aged 60-70 years who had recovered from COVID-19.

The chain links TRBV30 to TRBJ1-5, with D perhaps matching TRBD1 (5 bases). The CDR3 runs 15 residues. CDR1 GTSNPN and CDR2 SVGIG come from the germline V gene (reference sequence). V was cut by 0 bases and J by 5 bases, with 14 bases left in between. CDR3 DNA sequence: TGTGCCTGGAGTGTTAGCGGGACGGTTCATCAGCCCCAGCATTTT. This sequence encodes CAWSVSGTVHQPQHF.

V usage is TRBV4-1 and J usage is TRBJ1-1; unclear D gene. The CDR3 has 17 residues. The germline gives CDR1 MGHRA, CDR2 YSYEKL. Trimming removed 0 bases at V and 0 bases at J, with 14 bases between. The CDR3 DNA reads TGCGCCAGCAGCCAAGATATGTTCTCGGTTTTGAACACTGAAGCTTTCTTT. Its translation is CASSQDMFSVLNTEAFF.

CDR3 in amino acids: CASRAAGVRLTEAFF. The CDR3, as DNA: TGTGCCAGCAGGGCGGCAGGGGTAAGGCTGACTGAAGCTTTCTTT. V gene TRBV6-5 combines with J gene TRBJ1-1, with D tentatively TRBD1 (6 bases). The CDR3 length is 15 residues. Trimming removed 6 bases at V and 5 bases at J, with 19 bases between. Germline CDR1 reads MNHEY; CDR2 reads SVGAGI.

The rearrangement links TRBV10-3 to TRBJ2-1; D is ambiguous. Germline V gene sequence: CDR1 ENHRY, CDR2 SYGVKD. The CDR3 totals 11 residues. V was shortened by 5 bases and J by 8 bases, with 7 bases between the two germline ends. The CDR3 region has the DNA TGTGCCATCAGTTTGCAGGATGAGCAGTTCTTC. Protein product: CAISLQDEQFF.

The V and J genes are TRBV6-5 and TRBJ1-2; TRBD1 matches at 11 bases. Germline CDR1 MNHEY, CDR2 SVGAGI. The V and J ends lost 4 bases and 4 bases, in that order; junction bases with no gene match: 8. This CDR3 contains 16 residues. The CDR3 is CASSFRTGGMAYGYTF. As DNA, the CDR3 is TGTGCCAGCAGTTTCCGGACAGGGGGCATGGCCTATGGCTACACCTTC.

The rearrangement joins TRBV11-2 to TRBJ1-2, with a tentative D call TRBD1 (5 bases). Trimming stripped 3 bases from V and 7 bases from J, with 15 bases between. The CDR3 is 14 residues long. Germline V gene sequence: CDR1 SGHAT, CDR2 FQNNGV. CDR3 nucleotide sequence: TGTGCCAGCAGCTTCGGCGGACAACTGACTGGCTACACCTTC. Its translation is CASSFGGQLTGYTF.

CDR3 nucleotides: TGTGCCACCAGTGATTACCTGCATACAGAGCAGTTCTTC. Translation gives CATSDYLHTEQFF. The chain recombines TRBV24-1 with TRBJ2-1; no definite D call. The CDR3 is made up of 13 amino acids. Trimming pared 2 bases from V and 10 bases from J, leaving 11 bases between. Germline V gives CDR1 KGHDR, CDR2 SFDVKD.

The chain couples TRBV5-6 to TRBJ1-5; possibly TRBD1 for D (5 bases). The V end lost 0 bases, the J end lost 0 bases, and 10 bases lay between the germline ends. The CDR3 consists of 16 residues. Germline-derived CDR1 and CDR2 are SGHDT and YYEEEE. The CDR3 is CASSLGPGNSNQPQHF. DNA for the CDR3: TGTGCCAGCAGCTTGGGGCCAGGGAATAGCAATCAGCCCCAGCATTTT. The full variable domain, completed using reference TRBV5-6 and TRBJ1-5, is DAGVTQSPTHLIKTRGQQVTLRCSPKSGHDTVSWYQQALGQGPQFIFQYYEEEERQRGNFPDRFSGHQFPNYSSELNVNALLLGDSALYLCASSLGPGNSNQPQHFGDGTRLSIL.

This clone was seen once. The rearrangement joins TRBV9 to TRBJ1-2; 12 bases map to TRBD1. CDR3 length equals 17 residues. With 3 bases clipped from V and 5 bases from J, the junction kept 11 bases outside the gene matches. CDR1 and CDR2 (germline): SGDLS, YYNGEE. The CDR3 sequence is CASSATGTGGAGYGYTF. DNA of the CDR3: TGTGCCAGCAGCGCTACCGGGACAGGGGGCGCTGGTTATGGCTACACCTTC.

This chain connects TRBV24-1 to TRBJ2-4, with 9 nucleotides matching TRBD1. V lost 3 bases to trimming and J lost 4 bases; unmatched junction nucleotides: 6. The CDR3 extends over 16 amino acids. From germline, CDR1 is KGHDR and CDR2 SFDVKD. Written as DNA, the CDR3 is TGTGCCACCAGTGATGCGCCGGGACAGGGTAAAAACATTCAGTACTTC. This codes for CATSDAPGQGKNIQYF.

The chain is built from TRBV5-6 and TRBJ2-3, with D maybe TRBD2 (6 bases). The CDR3 spans 14 residues. V was clipped by 0 bases and J by 2 bases, with 7 bases between them. Germline V gene data show CDR1 as SGHDT and CDR2 as YYEEEE. CDR3 nucleotide sequence: TGTGCCAGCAGCTTGGGGACTAACACAGATACGCAGTATTTT. This gives the protein CASSLGTNTDTQYF.

The CDR3, as DNA: TGTGCCAGCAGCTTAAGGGGTGGCGACGAGCAGTACTTC. Protein: CASSLRGGDEQYF. The chain has TRBV13 and TRBJ2-7; D is possibly TRBD1 (5 bases). Germline loops: CDR1 PRHDT, CDR2 FYEKMQ (reference sequence). This CDR3 has 13 residues. The ends were cut back, 2 bases at V and 5 bases at J, with 10 bases in the middle. The complete variable domain, with remaining parts taken from reference TRBV13 and TRBJ2-7, reads AAGVIQSPRHLIKEKRETATLKCYPIPRHDTVYWYQQGPGQDPQFLISFYEKMQSDKGSIPDRFSAQQFSDYHSELNMSSLELGDSALYFCASSLRGGDEQYFGPGTRLTVT.

The V gene is TRBV5-1, the J gene TRBJ1-1, with D tentatively TRBD1 (6 bases). This CDR3 spans 13 amino acids. Germline assignment: CDR1 SGHRS and CDR2 YFSETQ. The V gene lost 0 bases and the J gene lost 4 bases, with 7 bases spanning the gap. The CDR3 loop reads CASSLETGTEAFF. The CDR3 DNA follows: TGCGCCAGCAGCTTGGAGACAGGCACTGAAGCTTTCTTT. Drawing the rest from reference TRBV5-1 and TRBJ1-1, the complete variable domain is KAGVTQTPRYLIKTRGQQVTLSCSPISGHRSVSWYQQTPGQGLQFLFEYFSETQRNKGNFPGRFSGRQFSNSRSEMNVSTLELGDSALYLCASSLETGTEAFFGQGTRLTVV.

The V and J genes are TRBV24-1 and TRBJ1-5, with D tentatively TRBD1 (6 bases). Trimming took off 2 bases at V and 1 base at J, with 11 bases between the two ends. The CDR3 contains 16 residues. Germline lookup yields CDR1 KGHDR and CDR2 SFDVKD. The CDR3 is CATSDWGTGSNQPQHF. CDR3 sequence (DNA): TGTGCCACCAGTGATTGGGGAACAGGGAGCAATCAGCCCCAGCATTTT.

The rearrangement uses TRBV24-1 and TRBJ1-4; 7 bases align to TRBD1. The germline gives CDR1 KGHDR, CDR2 SFDVKD. The CDR3 is 17 amino acids. V shed 4 bases, J shed 8 bases, and the junction held 15 bases outside the gene matches. The DNA of the CDR3 is TGTGCCACCAGTGAGGAAGGACAGGTTGGGGAATCCGAAAAACTGTTTTTT. Protein product: CATSEEGQVGESEKLFF.

The chain is built from TRBV5-4 and TRBJ1-2; TRBD1 matches at 10 bases. V was pared by 1 base and J by 6 bases, with 9 bases of the junction left unmatched. The CDR3 is 16 amino acids. Looked up from germline, CDR1 is SGHNT and CDR2 is YYREEE (reference sequence). The CDR3, as DNA: TGTGCCAGCAGCTTGCCTCCGGGACAGGGGTACCATGGCTACACCTTC. Translated, it gives CASSLPPGQGYHGYTF.

V gene TRBV11-2 combines with J gene TRBJ2-4; maybe TRBD2 (5 bases). The CDR3 runs to 13 residues. CDR1 and CDR2 (germline): SGHAT, FQNNGV. The V end was cut by 5 bases, the J end by 6 bases, with 11 bases between. The CDR3 DNA is TGTGCCAGCAGCCCGCTGGAGGTAAACATTCAGTACTTC. It codes for CASSPLEVNIQYF.

The CDR3 sequence: CASSLGQNTGELFF. Here the CDR3 DNA reads TGTGCCAGCAGTTTAGGGCAGAACACCGGGGAGCTGTTTTTT. The chain combines TRBV27 with TRBJ2-2; D is unclear. Germline V gene lookup returns CDR1 MNHEY and CDR2 SMNVEV (reference sequence). The CDR3 has 14 amino acids. Trimming took 2 bases from V and 1 from J, leaving 5 bases between them.

The rearrangement links TRBV2 to TRBJ1-4, with 12 positions matching TRBD1. CDR3 size: 17 residues. Germline CDR1 SNHLY, CDR2 FYNNEI. Trimming at V came to 5 bases and at J to 6 bases, leaving 10 bases not matched to a gene. Here the CDR3 DNA reads TGTGCCAGCAGTCGCGCCCGGGACAGGGGGCGCGATGAAAAACTGTTTTTT. Translated: CASSRARDRGRDEKLFF.

The chain joins TRBV5-1 to TRBJ2-2; TRBD2 matches at 12 bases. The V and J ends lost 0 bases and 6 bases, in that order; junction bases with no gene match: 6. The germline gives CDR1 SGHRS, CDR2 YFSETQ. The CDR3 covers 17 residues. CDR3 sequence reads: CASSLASGGAGAGELFF. The CDR3 bases are TGCGCCAGCAGCTTGGCTAGCGGGGGGGCCGGGGCCGGGGAGCTGTTTTTT. Complete variable domain (other parts from reference TRBV5-1 and TRBJ2-2): KAGVTQTPRYLIKTRGQQVTLSCSPISGHRSVSWYQQTPGQGLQFLFEYFSETQRNKGNFPGRFSGRQFSNSRSEMNVSTLELGDSALYLCASSLASGGAGAGELFFGEGSRLTVL.

V is TRBV10-2 and J is TRBJ1-6; D unresolved. Germline V CDR1 and CDR2: WSHSY, SAAADI. V lost 0 bases to trimming and J lost 7 bases, with 10 bases between them. The CDR3 length is 15 residues. The CDR3 nucleotides are TGCGCCAGCAGTGAGTCTAATGGGAGGAATTCACCCCTCCACTTT. This encodes CASSESNGRNSPLHF.